A selection of T cell receptor beta chains follows, all from one sample in a study of siplizumab effects on memory and regulatory T cells. TCRdb's table, derived via immunoSEQ multiplex PCR, lists solely in-frame clones and lacks some. In the table there are 80,000 to 130,000 clones, about 91% of which are singletons. The specimen sequenced was Tregs sorted from blood. The receptor set was obtained from a human donor in good health. The CDR3 runs from the conserved cysteine through the conserved F or W. A D gene is named only where the DNA matches it firmly. Size values are once, few and many counts, or a class for expanded clones, and some rows have none.

size	V	D	J	length	DNA	CDR3
-	TRBV6-5	TRBD1	TRBJ2-1	14	TGTGCCAGCAGTTACTTCAGGACAGGTAATGAGCAGTTCTTC	CASSYFRTGNEQFF
-	TRBV28	TRBD1	TRBJ1-2	15	TGTGCCAGCAGTTTTCCCTCCAGGGGGTTTTCGGGCTACACCTTC	CASSFPSRGFSGYTF
-	TRBV19	-	TRBJ1-5	13	TGTGCCAGTAGCCGGGACAACAATCAGCCCCAGCATTTT	CASSRDNNQPQHF
-	TRBV14	TRBD2	TRBJ2-7	22	TGTGCCAGCAGCGCCGGGACTAGCGGGAGTTCGGTGGCAATTCTGGGGTCCTACGAGCAGTACTTC	CASSAGTSGSSVAILGSYEQYF
-	TRBV7-9	-	TRBJ2-3	15	TGTGCCAGCACCGATAGGGCGGATCCAAGGGATACGCAGTATTTT	CASTDRADPRDTQYF
-	TRBV29-1	TRBD1	TRBJ2-2	15	TGCAGCGTTGAACCTGACAGGGGACCCACCGGGGAGCTGTTTTTT	CSVEPDRGPTGELFF
-	TRBV11-3	TRBD2	TRBJ2-3	18	TGTGCCAGCAGCGAAGGACTAGCGGGAGGGCCGCGCACAGATACGCAGTATTTT	CASSEGLAGGPRTDTQYF
-	TRBV5-6	TRBD1	TRBJ1-1	15	TGTGCCAGCAGCATATCAGACAGGGCGAACACTGAAGCTTTCTTT	CASSISDRANTEAFF
-	TRBV19	TRBD1	TRBJ1-3	15	TGTGCCAGTAGTTCGCAGGGGGCATCTGGAAACACCATATATTTT	CASSSQGASGNTIYF
-	TRBV6-1	-	TRBJ1-4	14	TGTGCCAGCAGTGCCCCCGGGGGGAATGAAAAACTGTTTTTT	CASSAPGGNEKLFF
-	TRBV2	-	TRBJ1-4	16	TGTGCCAGCAGGGGAGGCAGCTCAAGAACTAATGAAAAACTGTTTTTT	CASRGGSSRTNEKLFF
-	TRBV19	-	TRBJ2-6	16	TGTGCCAGTAGTATAACAGTCCCCTCTGGGGCCAACGTCCTGACTTTC	CASSITVPSGANVLTF
-	TRBV6-5	-	TRBJ1-2	13	TGTGCCAGCAGTTACGGGTGGATCTATGGCTACACCTTC	CASSYGWIYGYTF
medium-sized	TRBV2	-	TRBJ2-7	11	TGTGCCAGCCTGGCACCCTACGAGCAGTACTTC	CASLAPYEQYF
few	TRBV7-3	-	TRBJ2-1	16	TGTGCCAGCAGCTCCTACGCCGGAGGGCTAGAGGATGAGCAGTTCTTC	CASSSYAGGLEDEQFF
-	TRBV6-6	-	TRBJ2-7	12	TGTGCCAGCAAGCGACAAGAGTACGAGCAGTACTTC	CASKRQEYEQYF
-	TRBV15	-	TRBJ2-5	12	TGTGCCACCAGCAGAAAAGAAGAGACCCAGTACTTC	CATSRKEETQYF
-	TRBV28	TRBD1	TRBJ2-7	15	TGTGCCAGCAGCCTGACAGGGCTTAGCTCCTACGAGCAGTACTTC	CASSLTGLSSYEQYF
-	TRBV5-1	TRBD1	TRBJ1-6	15	TGCGCCAGCAGCTATCAGGGGGCCTCGGGGTCACCCCTCCACTTT	CASSYQGASGSPLHF
-	TRBV5-6	TRBD1	TRBJ2-3	14	TGTGCCAGCAGCTCGTGGGACAGGGCGGATACGCAGTATTTT	CASSSWDRADTQYF
-	TRBV7-9	TRBD2	TRBJ2-1	15	TGTGCCAGCAGTTGGGTAGCGGGGACCTCCAATGAGCAGTTCTTC	CASSWVAGTSNEQFF
-	TRBV6-1	TRBD2	TRBJ2-1	12	TGTGCCAGCAGCGGGAGGATGTCTGAGCAGTTCTTC	CASSGRMSEQFF
-	TRBV11-3	TRBD2	TRBJ2-1	17	TGTGCCAGCAGCTCCAATCCGGGACTAGCGCCTTACAATGAGCAGTTCTTC	CASSSNPGLAPYNEQFF
-	TRBV7-7	-	TRBJ2-5	13	TGTGCTAGCAGCTTTCAGGGAGGAGAGACCCAGTACTTC	CASSFQGGETQYF
-	TRBV9	TRBD1	TRBJ2-3	16	TGTGCCAGCAGCGCATACATAGGACAGGGCCAAGATACGCAGTATTTT	CASSAYIGQGQDTQYF
-	TRBV5-1	TRBD2	TRBJ2-5	14	TGCGCCAGCAGAAAAACTAGCGGTACAGAGACCCAGTACTTC	CASRKTSGTETQYF
-	TRBV7-2	-	TRBJ2-6	15	TGTGCCAGCAGCTTTGAAGTCTCTGGGGCCAACGTCCTGACTTTC	CASSFEVSGANVLTF
-	TRBV6-1	-	TRBJ1-6	15	TGTGCCAGCGATTTGGGTAGGGCTGGAAATTCACCCCTCCACTTT	CASDLGRAGNSPLHF
-	TRBV6-6	-	TRBJ2-1	15	TGTGCCAGCAGACCACAGCTCCCCTCCTACAATGAGCAGTTCTTC	CASRPQLPSYNEQFF
-	TRBV5-1	-	TRBJ2-1	15	TGCGCCAGCAGTCTGGGGTGGAGCTCCTACAATGAGCAGTTCTTC	CASSLGWSSYNEQFF
-	TRBV19	-	TRBJ2-5	14	TGTGCCAGTAGTACCGTGGGAGGTGGGGAGACCCAGTACTTC	CASSTVGGGETQYF
-	TRBV6-6	TRBD1	TRBJ1-4	15	TGTGCCAGCAGTCGAAGGGGGCTTGCTAATGAAAAACTGTTTTTT	CASSRRGLANEKLFF
-	TRBV19	TRBD1	TRBJ1-1	14	TGTGCCAGTAGTTCACAGGGGATGAACACTGAAGCTTTCTTT	CASSSQGMNTEAFF
-	TRBV5-5	-	TRBJ1-2	15	TGTGCCAGCAGCTTATTCGGACGCGAAGCCTATGGCTACACCTTC	CASSLFGREAYGYTF
-	TRBV29-1	-	TRBJ2-7	12	TGCAGCGTCACCAACCCGGCCTACGAGCAGTACTTC	CSVTNPAYEQYF
-	TRBV15	TRBD1	TRBJ1-2	15	TGTGCCACCAGCAGAGATCAGGGGGCGCGAAGAGGCTACACCTTC	CATSRDQGARRGYTF
-	TRBV5-4	TRBD2	TRBJ2-3	16	TGTGCCAGCAGCTGGACTAGCGGGAGTGGGTCAGATACGCAGTATTTT	CASSWTSGSGSDTQYF
-	TRBV6-5	TRBD2	TRBJ2-5	16	TGTGCCAGCAGTTACTCGAAGGCTAGCGGGGGATTCCCCCAGTACTTC	CASSYSKASGGFPQYF
-	TRBV5-1	TRBD1	TRBJ2-7	13	TGCGCCAGCAGCTACAGGGGCTGGGAGGAGCAGTACTTC	CASSYRGWEEQYF
-	TRBV5-1	-	TRBJ2-7	16	TGCGCCAGCAGCTTGAGTTGGGTAGCGAGCTCCTACGAGCAGTACTTC	CASSLSWVASSYEQYF